Listed below are T cell receptor beta chains from one sample, sequenced in a study of blood T cell repertoires in COVID-19. TCRdb keeps only in-frame clones here, not all; method: immunoSEQ multiplex PCR. The sample has 200,000 to 250,000 clones; about 83% are singletons. Sequencing input: peripheral blood. The receptors come from a man in his fifties or sixties with acute or convalescent COVID-19. Each CDR3 is given with its conserved first and last residue. Each record gives: D gene, CDR3 length, V gene, clone size, J gene, CDR3 DNA, CDR3 protein. The D gene is left open where the match is weak. Clone size is not always given. Where it is, it says once, few, many or a class for expanded clones.

>NA|12|TRBV19|NA|TRBJ1-6
TGTGCCAGTAGTAACAGCAATTCACCCCTCCACTTT
CASSNSNSPLHF
>NA|15|TRBV9|NA|TRBJ2-5
TGTGCCAGCACCCCTGGGGGGGCGTCAATGGAGACCCAGTACTTC
CASTPGGASMETQYF
>TRBD2|17|TRBV7-9|NA|TRBJ2-2
TGTGCCAGGGCTTCACCCGGGACTAGCGGCGTGACGGGGGAGCTGTTTTTT
CARASPGTSGVTGELFF
>NA|16|TRBV19|NA|TRBJ2-5
TGTGCCAGTAGTCGACATTCAACAGGGCCCGGGGAGACCCAGTACTTC
CASSRHSTGPGETQYF
>NA|14|TRBV9|few|TRBJ1-1
TGTGCCAGCAGCCCTGGGGGGTTTGGCACTGAAGCTTTCTTT
CASSPGGFGTEAFF
>NA|16|TRBV10-3|NA|TRBJ2-7
TGTGCCATCAGTGACAGAGGAGGGGCTAGCTCCTACGAGCAGTACTTC
CAISDRGGASSYEQYF
>TRBD1|14|TRBV28|NA|TRBJ1-1
TGTGCCAGCAAGACAGGGGGAGGGTACACTGAAGCTTTCTTT
CASKTGGGYTEAFF
>NA|16|TRBV3-1/TRBV3-2|NA|TRBJ1-3
TGTGCCAGCAGCCAAGCGAGGGCCAGCTCTGGAAACACCATATATTTT
CASSQARASSGNTIYF
>TRBD1|16|TRBV2|NA|TRBJ1-2
TGTGCCAGCAGTGACGGGACAGGGGGTTTGGTCTATGGCTACACCTTC
CASSDGTGGLVYGYTF
>NA|15|TRBV10-1|few|TRBJ2-6
TGCGCCAGCAGTGGTTCCTCTTCTGGGGCCAACGTCCTGACTTTC
CASSGSSSGANVLTF
>NA|15|TRBV7-3|NA|TRBJ1-6
TGTGCCAGCAGCTTAAGCGGGGGCAGGGGTTCACCCCTCCACTTT
CASSLSGGRGSPLHF
>NA|12|TRBV7-2|NA|TRBJ1-5
TGTGCCAGCAGCTTCCGGGGGCAGCCCCAGCATTTT
CASSFRGQPQHF
>NA|14|TRBV6-5|NA|TRBJ2-2
TGTGCCAGCAGTTACTCCCGGGTCACCGGGGAGCTGTTTTTT
CASSYSRVTGELFF
>NA|15|TRBV19|NA|TRBJ2-7
TGTGCCAGTAGACCCACGGGCCTCGTTCGGGGCGAGCAGTACTTC
CASRPTGLVRGEQYF
>NA|17|TRBV4-1|NA|TRBJ1-4
TGCGCCAGCAGCCAAGAAGGCACAGGCATGCCCGATGAAAAACTGTTTTTT
CASSQEGTGMPDEKLFF
>TRBD1|12|TRBV29-1|NA|TRBJ2-7
TGCAGCGTTGGACAGGGGGTGGGCGAGCAGTACTTC
CSVGQGVGEQYF
>TRBD1|14|TRBV5-1|NA|TRBJ1-3
TGCGCCAGCAGCTCCGGACAGGGAGGAAACACCATATATTTT
CASSSGQGGNTIYF
>TRBD1|16|TRBV10-3|NA|TRBJ1-1
TGTGCCATCAGTGAGTTCGGACAGGGCTCCAACACTGAAGCTTTCTTT
CAISEFGQGSNTEAFF
>TRBD1|15|TRBV6-5|NA|TRBJ1-1
TGTGCCAGCAGTTACCACGGACAGGGTAACACTGAAGCTTTCTTT
CASSYHGQGNTEAFF
>TRBD1|15|TRBV4-2|NA|TRBJ2-1
TGTGCCAGCAGCCAAGGGACAGGGGTGGTAAATGAGCAGTTCTTC
CASSQGTGVVNEQFF
>NA|15|TRBV6-5|once|TRBJ2-1
TGTGCCAGCAGAACTTCCGGGACTCTCTACAATGAGCAGTTCTTC
CASRTSGTLYNEQFF
>TRBD1|17|TRBV7-3|NA|TRBJ1-6
TGTGCCAGCAGCTTACACCCCCCGACAGGGCCGAATTCACCCCTCCACTTT
CASSLHPPTGPNSPLHF